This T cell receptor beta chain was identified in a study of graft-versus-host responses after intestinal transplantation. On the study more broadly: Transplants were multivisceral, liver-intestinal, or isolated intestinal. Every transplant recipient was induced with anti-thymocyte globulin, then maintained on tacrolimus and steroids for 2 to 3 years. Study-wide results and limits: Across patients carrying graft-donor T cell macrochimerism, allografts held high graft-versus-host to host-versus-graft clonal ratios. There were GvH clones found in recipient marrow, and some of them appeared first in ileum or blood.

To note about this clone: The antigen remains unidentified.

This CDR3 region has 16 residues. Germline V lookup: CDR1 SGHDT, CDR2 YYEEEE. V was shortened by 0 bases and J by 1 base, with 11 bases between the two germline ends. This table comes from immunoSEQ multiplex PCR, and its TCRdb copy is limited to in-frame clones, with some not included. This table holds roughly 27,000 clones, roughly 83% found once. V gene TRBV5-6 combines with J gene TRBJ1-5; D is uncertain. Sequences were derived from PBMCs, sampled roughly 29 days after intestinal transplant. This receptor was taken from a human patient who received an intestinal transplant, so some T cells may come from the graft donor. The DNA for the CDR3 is TGTGCCAGCAGCTTGGGGGGTACGGGGAGCAATCAGCCCCAGCATTTT. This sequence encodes CASSLGGTGSNQPQHF.